One TCR beta chain is described in this entry. This specimen belongs to a study of blood T cell repertoires in COVID-19. The wider study: Whether acute or convalescent, the COVID-19 samples came from the United States, Italy and Spain.

The CDR3 is 18 amino acids. The J segment lost 0 bases and the V segment lost 0 bases, leaving 6 bases of the junction unmatched. CDR1 and CDR2 from the germline V gene are SGHRS and YFSETQ. Profiled with immunoSEQ multiplex PCR; TCRdb holds only in-frame clones, not every one. Of approximately 250,000 clones listed, around 87% are singletons. Sequencing was done on a sample of peripheral blood. The origin of this receptor is a woman aged 55-70 years with COVID-19, enrolled during active disease. The chain uses TRBV5-1 and TRBJ2-2, with TRBD2 identical over 9 bases. The CDR3 protein is CASSLGLAGPSNTGELFF. For the CDR3, the DNA is TGCGCCAGCAGCTTGGGGCTAGCGGGACCATCGAACACCGGGGAGCTGTTTTTT.